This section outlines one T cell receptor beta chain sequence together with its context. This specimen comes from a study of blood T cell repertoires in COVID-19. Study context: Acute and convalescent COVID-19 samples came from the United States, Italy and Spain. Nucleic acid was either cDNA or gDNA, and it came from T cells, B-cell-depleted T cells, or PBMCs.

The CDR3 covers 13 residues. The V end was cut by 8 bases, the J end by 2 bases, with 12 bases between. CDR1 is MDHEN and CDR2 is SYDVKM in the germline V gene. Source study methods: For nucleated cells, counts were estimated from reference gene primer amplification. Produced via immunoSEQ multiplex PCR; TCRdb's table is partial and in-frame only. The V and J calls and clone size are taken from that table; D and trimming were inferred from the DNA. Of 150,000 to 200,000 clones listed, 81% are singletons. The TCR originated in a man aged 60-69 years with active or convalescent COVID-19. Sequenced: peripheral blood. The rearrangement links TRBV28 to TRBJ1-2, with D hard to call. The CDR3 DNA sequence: TGTGCCAGCCTAGCCCTCGCGAACTATGGCTACACCTTC. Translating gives CASLALANYGYTF.